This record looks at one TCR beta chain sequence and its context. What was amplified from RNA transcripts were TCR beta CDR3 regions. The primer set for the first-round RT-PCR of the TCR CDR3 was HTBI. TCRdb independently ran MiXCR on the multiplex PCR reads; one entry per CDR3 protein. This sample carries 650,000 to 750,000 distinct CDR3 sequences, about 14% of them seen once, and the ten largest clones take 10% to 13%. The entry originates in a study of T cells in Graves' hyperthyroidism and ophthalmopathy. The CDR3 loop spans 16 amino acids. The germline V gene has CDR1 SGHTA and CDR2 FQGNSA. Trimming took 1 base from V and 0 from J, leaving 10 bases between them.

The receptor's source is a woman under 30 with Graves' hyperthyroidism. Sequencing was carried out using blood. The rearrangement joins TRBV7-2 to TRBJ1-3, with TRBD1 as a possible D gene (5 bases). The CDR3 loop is CASSLERGGSGNTIYF. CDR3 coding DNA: TGTGCCAGCAGCTTAGAGAGGGGCGGCTCTGGAAACACCATATATTTT.